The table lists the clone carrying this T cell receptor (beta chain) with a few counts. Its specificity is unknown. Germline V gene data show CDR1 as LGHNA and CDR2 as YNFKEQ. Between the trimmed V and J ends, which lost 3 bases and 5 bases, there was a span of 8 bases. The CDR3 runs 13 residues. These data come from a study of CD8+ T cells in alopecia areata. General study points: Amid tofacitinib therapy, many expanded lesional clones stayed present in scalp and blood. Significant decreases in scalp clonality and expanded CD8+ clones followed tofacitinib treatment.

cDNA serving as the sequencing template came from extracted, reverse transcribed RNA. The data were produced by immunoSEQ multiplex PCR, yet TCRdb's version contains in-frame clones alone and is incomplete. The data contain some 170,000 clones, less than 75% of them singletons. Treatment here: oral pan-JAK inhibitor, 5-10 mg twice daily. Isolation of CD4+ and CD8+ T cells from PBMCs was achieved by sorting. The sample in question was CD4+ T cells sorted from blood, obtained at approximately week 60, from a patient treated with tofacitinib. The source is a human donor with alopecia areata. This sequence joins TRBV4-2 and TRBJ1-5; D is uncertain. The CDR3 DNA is TGTGCCAGCAGCCAGGACCCGTATCAGCCCCAGCATTTT. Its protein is CASSQDPYQPQHF.